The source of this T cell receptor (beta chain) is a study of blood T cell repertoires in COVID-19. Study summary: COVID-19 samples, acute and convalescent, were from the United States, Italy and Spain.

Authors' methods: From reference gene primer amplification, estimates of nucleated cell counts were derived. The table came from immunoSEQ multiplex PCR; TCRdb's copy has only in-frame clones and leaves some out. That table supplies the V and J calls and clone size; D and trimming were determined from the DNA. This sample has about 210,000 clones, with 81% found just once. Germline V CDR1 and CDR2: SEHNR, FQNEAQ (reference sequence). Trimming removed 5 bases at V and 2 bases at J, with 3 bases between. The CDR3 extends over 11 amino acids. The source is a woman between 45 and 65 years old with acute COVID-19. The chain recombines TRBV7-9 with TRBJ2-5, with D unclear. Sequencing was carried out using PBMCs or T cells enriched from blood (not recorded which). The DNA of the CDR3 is TGTGCCAGCAGCCAACAAGAGACCCAGTACTTC. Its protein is CASSQQETQYF. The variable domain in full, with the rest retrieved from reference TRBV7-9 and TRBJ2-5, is DTGVSQNPRHKITKRGQNVTFRCDPISEHNRLYWYRQTLGQGPEFLTYFQNEAQLEKSRLLSDRFSAERPKGSFSTLEIQRTEQGDSAMYLCASSQQETQYFGPGTRLLVL.